These 25 T cell receptor beta chains were all obtained from the same sample, sequenced in a study of blood T cell repertoires in COVID-19. Libraries were prepared by immunoSEQ multiplex PCR; TCRdb keeps only in-frame clonotypes and omits some of them. The sample lists approximately 200,000 clones; 84% were seen once. Input material: peripheral blood. The receptors come from a woman in her sixties who had recovered from COVID-19.

The rearrangement links TRBV30 to TRBJ1-2; 10 bases agree with TRBD1. From germline, CDR1 is GTSNPN and CDR2 SVGIG (reference sequence). The CDR3 consists of 14 residues. With V trimmed by 8 bases and J by 2 bases, 8 bases remained unmatched. CDR3 DNA sequence: TGTGCCGGGGGACAGGGGCTAAGAAACTATGGCTACACCTTC. Translating gives CAGGQGLRNYGYTF. Together with reference TRBV30 and TRBJ1-2, the CDR3 gives the full variable domain: SQTIHQWPATLVQPVGSPLSLECTVEGTSNPNLYWYRQAAGRGLQLLFYSVGIGQISSEVPQNLSASRPQDRQFILSSKKLLLSDSGFYLCAGGQGLRNYGYTFGSGTRLTVV.

This chain uses TRBV3-1 (or the pseudogene TRBV3-2) with TRBJ2-4, with a possible D match to TRBD1 (6 bases). Germline CDR1 and CDR2: LGHDT and YNNKEL (reference sequence). The CDR3 is 13 amino acids. Deletions cut 4 bases from V and 7 bases from J, with 11 bases between. The CDR3 region is CASSLHRVNIQYF. The CDR3, as DNA: TGTGCCAGCAGCCTCCACAGGGTGAACATTCAGTACTTC.

V and J are TRBV19 and TRBJ2-5; TRBD2 agrees at 8 bases. CDR1 is LNHDA and CDR2 is SQIVND in the germline V gene (reference sequence). CDR3 length equals 13 residues. V lost 5 bases and J lost 4; bases outside the gene matches: 3. CDR3 sequence: CASSSGGGETQYF. The CDR3 nucleotides are TGTGCCAGTAGTTCGGGAGGGGGAGAGACCCAGTACTTC.

The chain has TRBV19 and TRBJ1-4; 8 bases are shared with TRBD1. This CDR3 comprises 15 residues. V lost 5 bases and J lost 8; bases outside the gene matches: 10. Germline V lookup: CDR1 LNHDA, CDR2 SQIVND (reference sequence). DNA of the CDR3: TGTGCCAGTAGTTCGTCTCGGGACAGGTTGGAAAAACTGTTTTTT. Protein product: CASSSSRDRLEKLFF.

The chain carries TRBV6-2 or TRBV6-3 and TRBJ2-7, with 12 nucleotides matching TRBD2. V shed 6 bases, J shed 2 bases, and the junction held 5 bases outside the gene matches. CDR3 length: 15 amino acids. Germline loops: CDR1 MNHEY, CDR2 SVGEGT. The CDR3 nucleotides read TGTGCCAGCAGCCCTAGACTAGCGGGGGCCTACGAGCAGTACTTC. Amino acid sequence: CASSPRLAGAYEQYF.

The rearrangement joins TRBV27 to TRBJ1-2; 7 positions agree with TRBD1. The CDR3 runs to 12 residues. V was clipped by 10 bases and J by 3 bases; unmatched bases: 5. Germline V lookup: CDR1 MNHEY, CDR2 SMNVEV (reference sequence). The CDR3 spells CATFDRDYGYTF. The CDR3 region has the DNA TGTGCCACCTTCGACAGGGACTATGGCTACACCTTC.

The J gene is TRBJ1-2, the V gene TRBV6-5, with TRBD1 as a possible D gene (6 bases). V lost 7 bases and J lost 7, with 13 bases in between. This CDR3 contains 12 residues. Germline CDR1 MNHEY, CDR2 SVGAGI. The CDR3 DNA is TGTGCCAGCACCCGACAGGCCCTTGGCTACACCTTC. Translating gives CASTRQALGYTF.

This clone was seen a single time. This chain links TRBV14 with TRBJ2-5; 7 bases are a match to TRBD1. The CDR3 has 18 amino acids. CDR1 and CDR2 (germline): SGHDN, FVKESK. V was clipped by 1 base and J by 0 bases; unmatched bases: 11. As DNA, the CDR3 is TGTGCCAGCAGCCAAGGGACAGGCATATTCAAGTACCAAGAGACCCAGTACTTC. Amino acid sequence: CASSQGTGIFKYQETQYF. Filled out from reference TRBV14 and TRBJ2-5, the complete variable domain reads EAGVTQFPSHSVIEKGQTVTLRCDPISGHDNLYWYRRVMGKEIKFLLHFVKESKQDESGMPNNRFLAERTGGTYSTLKVQPAELEDSGVYFCASSQGTGIFKYQETQYFGPGTRLLVL.

The chain has TRBV6-5 and TRBJ2-3; 9 nucleotides match TRBD1. V was clipped by 0 bases and J by 4 bases; unmatched bases: 2. The CDR3 is 15 residues long. Germline loops: CDR1 MNHEY, CDR2 SVGAGI. CDR3 amino acids: CASSYSGQGADTQYF. In DNA, the CDR3 is TGTGCCAGCAGTTACTCGGGACAGGGTGCAGATACGCAGTATTTT.

The J gene is TRBJ2-2, the V gene TRBV24-1; D may be TRBD2 (6 bases). With 4 bases removed from V and 4 bases from J, the gap between germline ends came to 12 bases. CDR3 length: 15 residues. CDR1 and CDR2 (germline): KGHDR, SFDVKD. CDR3 nucleotides: TGTGCCACCAGTGAGGCAGGCGGGGCCACCGGGGAGCTGTTTTTT. Translating gives CATSEAGGATGELFF.

The rearrangement uses TRBV2 and TRBJ2-1; 14 nucleotides align to TRBD2. With 5 bases clipped from V and 8 bases from J, the junction kept 11 bases outside the gene matches. This CDR3 has 17 residues. CDR1 is SNHLY and CDR2 is FYNNEI in the germline V gene. The CDR3 loop is CASSSLGRLAGGDEQFF. CDR3 coding DNA: TGTGCCAGCAGTTCCCTTGGGCGACTAGCGGGGGGGGATGAGCAGTTCTTC. Supplemented by reference TRBV2 and TRBJ2-1, the full variable domain reads EPEVTQTPSHQVTQMGQEVILRCVPISNHLYFYWYRQILGQKVEFLVSFYNNEISEKSEIFDDQFSVERPDGSNFTLKIRSTKLEDSAMYFCASSSLGRLAGGDEQFFGPGTRLTVL.

CDR3 DNA sequence: TGTGCCAGCAGTTCTCCCGGGACTAGCGGGGACCCCTACGAGCAGTACTTC. It yields the protein CASSSPGTSGDPYEQYF. This chain links TRBV7-2 with TRBJ2-7; 13 bases are shared with TRBD2. This CDR3 region has 17 residues. After removal of 6 bases from V and 2 bases from J, the junction contained 10 bases not matched to a gene. Germline CDR1 SGHTA, CDR2 FQGNSA.

The DNA for the CDR3 is TGTGCCAGCAGCTTATACAGGGATCAGCCCCAGCATTTT. Translating it yields CASSLYRDQPQHF. The chain employs TRBV7-2 and TRBJ1-5, with a tentative D call TRBD1 (6 bases). V lost 2 bases and J 5 bases, leaving 7 bases between the germline ends. CDR1 is SGHTA, CDR2 FQGNSA, per germline. The CDR3 extends over 13 amino acids. Together with reference TRBV7-2 and TRBJ1-5, the CDR3 gives the full variable domain: GAGVSQSPSNKVTEKGKDVELRCDPISGHTALYWYRQSLGQGLEFLIYFQGNSAPDKSGLPSDRFSAERTGGSVSTLTIQRTQQEDSAVYLCASSLYRDQPQHFGDGTRLSIL.

The CDR3 bases are TGTGCCAGCAGCCCAGCTAGGGACAGTAGGAACATTCAGTACTTC. Amino acid sequence: CASSPARDSRNIQYF. The chain recombines TRBV3-1 (or the pseudogene TRBV3-2) with TRBJ2-4, with TRBD1 matching 7 bases. CDR1 and CDR2 (germline): LGHDT, YNNKEL (reference sequence). The CDR3 has 15 residues. J gave up 7 bases and V 4 bases, and 10 bases lay outside the gene matches.

The CDR3 bases are TGTGCCAGCAGCGTATCAACTTTGAACACTGAAGCTTTCTTT. It translates to CASSVSTLNTEAFF. The chain has TRBV9 and TRBJ1-1, with D unclear. The CDR3 sequence is 14 residues long. Trimming stripped 1 base from V and 0 bases from J, with 7 bases between. Germline V gives CDR1 SGDLS, CDR2 YYNGEE.

The J gene is TRBJ1-4, the V gene TRBV11-2; 10 nucleotides agree with TRBD1. The CDR3 has 14 amino acids. Germline CDR1 reads SGHAT; CDR2 reads FQNNGV. V lost 7 bases, J lost 6 bases, and 5 bases stayed unmatched. CDR3 residues: CASNPGTGDEKLFF. CDR3 DNA sequence: TGTGCCAGCAACCCCGGGACAGGGGATGAAAAACTGTTTTTT. The whole variable domain, filled in from reference TRBV11-2 and TRBJ1-4, reads EAGVAQSPRYKIIEKRQSVAFWCNPISGHATLYWYQQILGQGPKLLIQFQNNGVVDDSQLPKDRFSAERLKGVDSTLKIQPAKLEDSAVYLCASNPGTGDEKLFFGSGTQLSVL.

This rearrangement joins TRBV18 to TRBJ1-1; D gene ambiguous. The CDR3 loop spans 13 amino acids. Germline V lookup: CDR1 KGHSH, CDR2 LQKENI. V was clipped by 6 bases and J by 1 base, with 9 bases between them. The CDR3 spells CASSAAGNTEAFF. The DNA of the CDR3 is TGTGCCAGCTCTGCGGCCGGGAACACTGAAGCTTTCTTT. The whole variable domain, filled in from reference TRBV18 and TRBJ1-1, reads NAGVMQNPRHLVRRRGQEARLRCSPMKGHSHVYWYRQLPEEGLKFMVYLQKENIIDESGMPKERFSAEFPKEGPSILRIQQVVRGDSAAYFCASSAAGNTEAFFGQGTRLTVV.

This rearrangement joins TRBV7-8 to TRBJ1-1, with D hard to call. The CDR3 is 14 amino acids. From germline, CDR1 is SGHVS and CDR2 FQNEAQ. Trimming removed 5 bases at V and 5 bases at J, with 15 bases between. CDR3 sequence: CASSPAGSATEAFF. CDR3 sequence (DNA): TGTGCCAGCAGCCCGGCCGGGTCCGCAACTGAAGCTTTCTTT.

V and J are TRBV6-1 and TRBJ1-1, with D perhaps matching TRBD1 (5 bases). The CDR3 has 13 residues. Trimming removed 2 bases at V and 8 bases at J, with 12 bases between. The germline V gene has CDR1 MNHNS and CDR2 SASEGT. The CDR3 loop is CASSENPTVEAFF. The CDR3 nucleotides are TGTGCCAGCAGTGAAAACCCGACAGTCGAAGCTTTCTTT.

The chain couples TRBV19 to TRBJ1-1, with 8 bases aligning to TRBD1. J lost 0 bases, V lost 3 bases, and 9 bases had no gene match. The CDR3 is 17 amino acids. In germline, CDR1 is LNHDA, CDR2 SQIVND (reference sequence). CDR3 amino acids: CASSMVGTGLMNTEAFF. The CDR3 DNA sequence: TGTGCCAGTAGTATGGTCGGGACAGGTCTAATGAACACTGAAGCTTTCTTT.

The chain uses TRBV5-1 and TRBJ2-2; 11 nucleotides align to TRBD2. The CDR3 contains 17 residues. Trimming took 1 base from V and 5 from J; bases not matched to a gene: 7. Germline-derived CDR1 and CDR2 are SGHRS and YFSETQ. Here the CDR3 DNA reads TGCGCCAGCAGCTTGAGTCCTAGCGGGGGGCTAACCGGGGAGCTGTTTTTT. This encodes CASSLSPSGGLTGELFF.

Remarks on this clone: A read error may produce the germline difference seen at one junction end. The rearrangement joins TRBV6-5 to TRBJ1-1; no definite D call. CDR3 length equals 14 residues. CDR1 MNHEY and CDR2 SVGAGI come from the germline V gene. CDR3 nucleotide sequence: TGTGCCAGCAATTACTGGGAGGGTAGTGGTGAAGCTTTCTTT. It encodes CASNYWEGSGEAFF.

This sequence joins TRBV5-1 and TRBJ2-5; 7 bases fit TRBD1. This CDR3 contains 15 residues. Germline CDR1 is SGHRS and CDR2 is YFSETQ. Trimming removed 0 bases from V and 3 bases from J; junction bases left unmatched: 5. CDR3 sequence reads: CASSLGQGVKETQYF. As DNA, the CDR3 is TGCGCCAGCAGCTTGGGACAGGGCGTCAAAGAGACCCAGTACTTC.

The V gene is TRBV6-5, the J gene TRBJ2-1; 7 bases fit TRBD1. Trimming at V came to 5 bases and at J to 4 bases, leaving 8 bases not matched to a gene. The germline gives CDR1 MNHEY, CDR2 SVGAGI. This CDR3 has 15 amino acids. The CDR3 DNA reads TGTGCCAGCAGTAAGACTCCGGGACAGTACAATGAGCAGTTCTTC. Its protein product is CASSKTPGQYNEQFF.

J is TRBJ2-1 and V is TRBV7-6; 14 bases are shared with TRBD2. Losses at the gene ends were 5 bases for V and 8 bases for J; bases not matched to a gene: 11. Germline lookup yields CDR1 SGHVS and CDR2 FNYEAQ. The CDR3 has 17 residues. The DNA of the CDR3 is TGTGCCAGCAGCCTGAACGGACTAGCGGGGGGTACGTATGAGCAGTTCTTC. This codes for CASSLNGLAGGTYEQFF.